A single sample is the source of the 22 T cell receptor beta chains below, sequenced in a study of blood T cell repertoires in COVID-19. Using immunoSEQ multiplex PCR, the repertoire was profiled, and TCRdb retains in-frame clones only, with some absent. The repertoire holds about 74,000 clones, with 90% as singletons. Sequenced: peripheral blood. These receptors all stem from a human donor in a cohort sampled during active COVID-19.

This clone has only one observation. This chain links TRBV6-2 or TRBV6-3 with TRBJ2-6, with D possibly being TRBD1 (6 bases). The ends were cut back, 2 bases at V and 4 bases at J, with 12 bases in the middle. Germline V CDR1 and CDR2: MNHEY, SVGEGT. The CDR3 runs 16 residues. The CDR3 DNA reads as TGTGCCAGCAGTTACACAGGGTATTCCGGGGCCAACGTCCTGACTTTC. Translation: CASSYTGYSGANVLTF.

This chain connects TRBV6-2 or TRBV6-3 to TRBJ2-7, with TRBD2 identical over 11 bases. There are 15 residues in the CDR3. Germline V gene sequence: CDR1 MNHEY, CDR2 SVGEGT. V was pared by 5 bases and J by 3 bases, with 6 bases of the junction left unmatched. CDR3 in DNA: TGTGCCAGCAGTCCGACTAGCGGGAAATTCTACGAGCAGTACTTC. Translation gives CASSPTSGKFYEQYF.

The chain carries TRBV7-9 and TRBJ1-1; D gene uncertain. The germline V gene has CDR1 SEHNR and CDR2 FQNEAQ (reference sequence). The CDR3 covers 12 residues. V dropped 4 bases and J dropped 0 bases, with 3 bases sitting between them. CDR3 in DNA: TGTGCCAGCAGCTCTATGAACACTGAAGCTTTCTTT. The encoded protein is CASSSMNTEAFF.

The chain recombines TRBV6-6 with TRBJ1-1; TRBD1 agrees at 7 bases. The CDR3 runs 13 residues. Germline CDR1 is MNHNY and CDR2 is SVGAGI (reference sequence). The V and J ends lost 7 bases and 4 bases, in that order; junction bases with no gene match: 6. DNA for the CDR3: TGTGCCAGCAACCGACAGGGCGGCACTGAAGCTTTCTTT. Translation: CASNRQGGTEAFF.

The V call is TRBV6-5, the J call TRBJ1-2; TRBD1 matches 7 bases. There are 14 residues in the CDR3. Germline CDR1 MNHEY, CDR2 SVGAGI. J lost 2 bases, V lost 6 bases, and 6 bases had no gene match. CDR3 nucleotides: TGTGCCAGCAGCAGGGACAGTGAAAACTATGGCTACACCTTC. Amino acids: CASSRDSENYGYTF.

The chain carries TRBV5-1 and TRBJ2-1; weak D call: TRBD1 (8 bases). Germline CDR1 is SGHRS and CDR2 is YFSETQ. The CDR3 is 15 residues long. V lost 0 bases, J lost 13 bases, and 20 bases lay in between. In DNA form, the CDR3 reads TGCGCCAGCAGCTTGGGGTCAGGGGGCGCGGGAGCACAGTTCTTC. Residues: CASSLGSGGAGAQFF.

This rearrangement joins TRBV7-2 to TRBJ1-2, with 10 bases matching TRBD1. V gave up 5 bases and J gave up 1 base; unmatched junction bases: 7. The length of the CDR3 is 16 residues. Looked up from germline, CDR1 is SGHTA and CDR2 is FQGNSA. CDR3 loop: CASSAPGTGVNYGYTF. CDR3 sequence (DNA): TGTGCCAGCAGCGCCCCCGGGACAGGGGTTAACTATGGCTACACCTTC.

The rearrangement uses TRBV5-4 and TRBJ2-4, with D tentatively TRBD2 (5 bases). The germline gives CDR1 SGHNT, CDR2 YYREEE (reference sequence). The CDR3 spans 14 residues. V was clipped by 4 bases and J by 5 bases, with 13 bases between them. The chain's CDR3 is CASSRRGAENIQYF. The CDR3 nucleotides are TGTGCCAGCAGCCGACGGGGTGCGGAAAACATTCAGTACTTC. The whole variable domain, remainder taken from reference TRBV5-4 and TRBJ2-4, is ETGVTQSPTHLIKTRGQQVTLRCSSQSGHNTVSWYQQALGQGPQFIFQYYREEENGRGNFPPRFSGLQFPNYSSELNVNALELDDSALYLCASSRRGAENIQYFGAGTRLSVL.

This chain joins TRBV24-1 and TRBJ2-3; tentative D call: TRBD1 (5 bases). Trimming pared 9 bases from V and 7 bases from J, leaving 16 bases between. The CDR3 length is 13 residues. Looked up from germline, CDR1 is KGHDR and CDR2 is SFDVKD. CDR3 sequence (DNA): TGTGCCACCGGAACCCCTGACAGATATACGCAGTATTTT. The encoded protein is CATGTPDRYTQYF.

V gene TRBV9 combines with J gene TRBJ2-2; 9 bases fit TRBD2. CDR1 is SGDLS and CDR2 is YYNGEE in the germline V gene. CDR3 size: 17 residues. Trimming cost V 4 bases and J 5 bases; bases outside gene matches: 12. CDR3 DNA: TGTGCCAGCAGCCCGGCGGTTAGCGGGAGTTTTACCGGGGAGCTGTTTTTT. It yields the protein CASSPAVSGSFTGELFF. Full variable domain (remainder filled in from reference TRBV9 and TRBJ2-2): DSGVTQTPKHLITATGQRVTLRCSPRSGDLSVYWYQQSLDQGLQFLIQYYNGEERAKGNILERFSAQQFPDLHSELNLSSLELGDSALYFCASSPAVSGSFTGELFFGEGSRLTVL.

This chain connects TRBV15 to TRBJ1-1; the D is unclear. This CDR3 spans 16 amino acids. V shed 1 base and J shed 7 bases, with 19 bases lying between them. In germline, CDR1 is LNHNV, CDR2 YYDKDF (reference sequence). CDR3 region: CATSRGGGLRGGEAFF. Written as DNA, the CDR3 is TGTGCCACCAGCAGAGGAGGAGGTTTACGAGGCGGTGAAGCTTTCTTT.

The chain carries TRBV19 and TRBJ1-4, with D unresolved. The ends were cut back, 5 bases at V and 2 bases at J, with 3 bases in the middle. The CDR3 is 12 amino acids. Germline V gene data show CDR1 as LNHDA and CDR2 as SQIVND (reference sequence). The CDR3 loop is CASSRTNEKLFF. The CDR3, as DNA: TGTGCCAGTAGTCGGACTAATGAAAAACTGTTTTTT.

The chain uses TRBV6-6 and TRBJ1-4; D gene ambiguous. V lost 6 bases to trimming and J lost 7 bases, with 15 bases between them. The CDR3 totals 14 residues. Germline CDR1 MNHNY, CDR2 SVGAGI (reference sequence). The CDR3 sequence is CASSQLQGGEKLFF. CDR3 in DNA: TGTGCCAGCAGCCAACTCCAAGGCGGTGAAAAACTGTTTTTT.

The V gene is TRBV5-1, the J gene TRBJ2-2, with D possibly being TRBD2 (5 bases). The CDR3 has 15 residues. Germline V gene lookup returns CDR1 SGHRS and CDR2 YFSETQ. Trimming stripped 2 bases from V and 4 bases from J, with 12 bases between. For the CDR3, the DNA is TGCGCCAGCAGCTTAAACACGGGGAGCACCGGGGAGCTGTTTTTT. The encoded protein is CASSLNTGSTGELFF.

The CDR3 region is CASSRGQGNYGYTF. DNA for the CDR3: TGCGCCAGCAGCCGCGGACAGGGTAACTATGGCTACACCTTC. This rearrangement joins TRBV5-1 to TRBJ1-2; 8 positions agree with TRBD1. The CDR3 spans 14 residues. In germline, CDR1 is SGHRS, CDR2 YFSETQ. V gave up 4 bases and J gave up 1 base; unmatched junction bases: 3.

The rearrangement joins TRBV24-1 to TRBJ2-5; TRBD1 matches at 7 bases. Germline loops: CDR1 KGHDR, CDR2 SFDVKD. The CDR3 is 15 residues long. Trimming cost V 2 bases and J 2 bases; bases outside gene matches: 4. This CDR3 reads CATSDSQGLQETQYF. The CDR3 bases are TGTGCCACCAGTGATTCACAGGGGCTACAAGAGACCCAGTACTTC.

The chain combines TRBV5-1 with TRBJ1-2; no reliable D call. Trimming shortened V by 6 bases and J by 0 bases, and 9 bases separated the two germline ends. CDR1 and CDR2 (germline): SGHRS, YFSETQ. The length of the CDR3 is 13 residues. CDR3 bases: TGCGCCAGCAAGGGAGGGCCTAACTATGGCTACACCTTC. It codes for CASKGGPNYGYTF.

The V call is TRBV9, the J call TRBJ2-3; D is unresolved. Looked up from germline, CDR1 is SGDLS and CDR2 is YYNGEE. The germline V and J ends were trimmed by 2 bases and 4 bases, with 14 bases remaining between them. The CDR3 is made up of 15 amino acids. The CDR3 loop reads CASSVEARRSDTQYF. CDR3 nucleotide sequence: TGTGCCAGCAGCGTGGAAGCTAGGAGATCAGATACGCAGTATTTT.

This chain uses TRBV14 with TRBJ2-7; maybe TRBD1 (6 bases). V was trimmed by 4 bases and J by 0 bases, leaving 16 bases between them. The CDR3 loop spans 16 amino acids. CDR1 is SGHDN, CDR2 FVKESK, per germline. The CDR3 region is CASSPRHGGASYEQYF. CDR3 sequence (DNA): TGTGCCAGCAGCCCCAGGCATGGGGGCGCCTCCTACGAGCAGTACTTC.

This sequence joins TRBV27 and TRBJ2-7, with 8 bases that match TRBD1. This CDR3 is 14 amino acids long. The V and J ends lost 8 bases and 4 bases, in that order; junction bases with no gene match: 10. The germline CDR1 and CDR2 sequences are MNHEY and SMNVEV (reference sequence). This chain's CDR3 is CASRPRTGHYEQYF. As DNA, the CDR3 is TGTGCCAGCCGACCCAGGACAGGGCATTACGAGCAGTACTTC.

The V and J genes are TRBV28 and TRBJ1-6; D is perhaps TRBD1 (5 bases). V was clipped by 6 bases and J by 6 bases, with 9 bases between them. The CDR3 contains 13 residues. CDR1 and CDR2 from the germline V gene are MDHEN and SYDVKM. CDR3 sequence (DNA): TGTGCCAGCAGGCAGGGTCGTAATTCACCCCTCCACTTT. Translation gives CASRQGRNSPLHF. Complete variable domain (other parts from reference TRBV28 and TRBJ1-6): DVKVTQSSRYLVKRTGEKVFLECVQDMDHENMFWYRQDPGLGLRLIYFSYDVKMKEKGDIPEGYSVSREKKERFSLILESASTNQTSMYLCASRQGRNSPLHFGNGTRLTVT.

The V gene is TRBV7-2, the J gene TRBJ1-1; possibly TRBD1 for D (5 bases). Trimming took 2 bases from V and 5 from J, leaving 18 bases between them. There are 16 residues in the CDR3. The germline V gene has CDR1 SGHTA and CDR2 FQGNSA. The CDR3 sequence: CASSLFLTGEGTEAFF. Written as DNA, the CDR3 is TGTGCCAGCAGCTTATTCCTTACGGGGGAGGGAACTGAAGCTTTCTTT.